The clone carrying this T cell receptor beta chain was found a few times. Its antigen remains unknown. Treatment here: skin biopsy from PPD injection site in Mantoux-positive individual. TCR cDNA received a 3' ligated oligonucleotide that carried a UMI. Skin biopsies came from PPD injection sites in Mantoux-positive individuals. CDR1 PRHDT and CDR2 FYEKMQ come from the germline V gene (reference sequence). V lost 3 bases to trimming and J lost 6 bases; unmatched junction nucleotides: 8. CDR3 size: 14 residues. The data are from a study of naive and memory T cell subsets. Points from the study as a whole: Both skin biopsy types reportedly yielded TCRs, tuberculin sites far more.

Four PCR rounds used nested alpha and beta constant region primers plus the SP2 primer. TCRdb itself ran the UMI-ligation and nested PCR reads through MiXCR, one entry per CDR3 protein. The sample records tens of thousands of distinct CDR3 sequences, around 10% being singletons. This chain links TRBV13 with TRBJ2-7; 7 nucleotides align to TRBD2. This TCR came from an adult in good health. Here the sequenced sample was skin, taken from a tuberculin skin test site. The CDR3 nucleotides read TGTGCCAGCAGCTTTTTGCGGGAGAACCCCGAGCAGTACTTC. It encodes CASSFLRENPEQYF.